The clone carrying this TCR beta chain was counted between two and nine times. The CDR3 covers 13 residues. Germline V gene lookup returns CDR1 MNHEY and CDR2 SVGAGI. Unmatched junction bases numbered 9, after V lost 8 bases and J lost 7 bases. The protocol was immunoSEQ multiplex PCR, while the TCRdb copy is restricted to in-frame clones and leaves out a portion. The data contain 35,000 to 40,000 clones, about nine tenths of them singletons. The data belong to a study of T cell changes during pregnancy in multiple sclerosis. Sequencing used CD4+ T cells from peripheral blood mononuclear cells, obtained in the third trimester of pregnancy. The chain employs TRBV6-5 and TRBJ1-2; TRBD1 agrees at 8 bases. The TCR originated in a female donor in good health, enrolled as a control in a pregnancy study. CDR3 amino acids: CASCLETGVGYTF. The DNA for the CDR3 is TGTGCCAGCTGCCTGGAGACAGGGGTTGGCTACACCTTC.